This passage covers 27 T cell receptor beta chains from one sample sequenced in a study of blood T cell repertoires in COVID-19. The assay was immunoSEQ multiplex PCR, and TCRdb's table has in-frame clones only and misses some. The sample holds tens of thousands of clones, roughly two thirds seen once. The sample consisted of PBMCs or T cells enriched from blood (not recorded which). All receptors derive from a woman in her sixties or seventies who had been exposed to COVID-19.

This rearrangement joins TRBV25-1 to TRBJ1-1; D remains unclear. CDR1 is MGHDK, CDR2 SYGVNS, per germline. CDR3 length equals 12 residues. Between the trimmed V and J ends, which lost 3 bases and 3 bases, there was a span of 5 bases. The CDR3 nucleotides read TGTGCCAGCAGTGACGGGGACACTGAAGCTTTCTTT. This gives the protein CASSDGDTEAFF.

This clone was counted between two and nine times. This chain joins TRBV9 and TRBJ2-1, with 7 bases that match TRBD1. The germline V gene has CDR1 SGDLS and CDR2 YYNGEE. V lost 4 bases to trimming and J lost 4 bases; unmatched junction nucleotides: 5. This CDR3 is built from 14 residues. This CDR3 is CASSPGGQYNEQFF. The CDR3 region has the DNA TGTGCCAGCAGCCCTGGGGGACAGTACAATGAGCAGTTCTTC. The whole variable domain, remainder taken from reference TRBV9 and TRBJ2-1, is DSGVTQTPKHLITATGQRVTLRCSPRSGDLSVYWYQQSLDQGLQFLIQYYNGEERAKGNILERFSAQQFPDLHSELNLSSLELGDSALYFCASSPGGQYNEQFFGPGTRLTVL.

The chain employs TRBV28 and TRBJ2-5; perhaps TRBD2 as D (6 bases). CDR3 length: 13 amino acids. Germline CDR1 is MDHEN and CDR2 is SYDVKM. V lost 10 bases to trimming and J lost 5 bases, with 17 bases between them. The CDR3 nucleotides are TGTGCCACCTATGGAGGGCCTCATGAGACCCAGTACTTC. Translation gives CATYGGPHETQYF.

The chain couples TRBV7-9 to TRBJ2-7; 10 bases map to TRBD2. After removal of 4 bases from V and 6 bases from J, the junction contained 9 bases not matched to a gene. This CDR3 region has 15 residues. Germline V gene lookup returns CDR1 SEHNR and CDR2 FQNEAQ (reference sequence). The CDR3 DNA reads as TGTGCCAGCAGCTCTCTAGCGGGAGCAGAGGGCGAGCAGTACTTC. It codes for CASSSLAGAEGEQYF.

The rearrangement links TRBV18 to TRBJ2-1; TRBD2 might be the D (6 bases). Between the trimmed V and J ends, which lost 0 bases and 6 bases, there was a span of 12 bases. The CDR3 runs to 15 residues. Germline CDR1 and CDR2: KGHSH and LQKENI. This chain's CDR3 is CASSPPGLGLNEQFF. CDR3 nucleotide sequence: TGTGCCAGCTCACCACCGGGACTCGGCCTCAATGAGCAGTTCTTC.

The chain employs TRBV7-9 and TRBJ2-5, with TRBD1 matching over 7 bases. This CDR3 is built from 15 residues. CDR1 and CDR2 from the germline V gene are SEHNR and FQNEAQ (reference sequence). Trimming cost V 0 bases and J 2 bases; bases outside gene matches: 3. This chain's CDR3 is CASSLARGWQETQYF. Written as DNA, the CDR3 is TGTGCCAGCAGCTTAGCCAGGGGGTGGCAAGAGACCCAGTACTTC. The full variable domain, rest sourced from reference TRBV7-9 and TRBJ2-5, is DTGVSQNPRHKITKRGQNVTFRCDPISEHNRLYWYRQTLGQGPEFLTYFQNEAQLEKSRLLSDRFSAERPKGSFSTLEIQRTEQGDSAMYLCASSLARGWQETQYFGPGTRLLVL.

This chain links TRBV30 with TRBJ2-1, with a weak D call TRBD1 (6 bases). Deletions cut 3 bases from V and 5 bases from J, with 14 bases between. Germline loops: CDR1 GTSNPN, CDR2 SVGIG (reference sequence). The CDR3 spans 14 residues. The CDR3 is CAWRRSNRDNEQFF. CDR3 nucleotides: TGTGCCTGGAGGCGATCTAACAGGGACAATGAGCAGTTCTTC.

The V gene is TRBV9, the J gene TRBJ1-4, with TRBD1 matching over 9 bases. CDR1 and CDR2 from the germline V gene are SGDLS and YYNGEE. The CDR3 is made up of 14 amino acids. J lost 8 bases, V lost 0 bases, and 2 bases had no gene match. This CDR3 reads CASSVDRGREKLFF. As DNA, the CDR3 is TGTGCCAGCAGCGTAGACAGGGGGCGAGAAAAACTGTTTTTT.

This chain uses TRBV5-1 with TRBJ2-2; D might be TRBD1 (6 bases). This CDR3 has 14 residues. Germline-derived CDR1 and CDR2 are SGHRS and YFSETQ. V lost 4 bases and J 6 bases, leaving 13 bases between the germline ends. The CDR3 sequence: CASSQQGSPGELFF. In nucleotides, the CDR3 is TGCGCCAGCAGCCAACAGGGTTCCCCCGGGGAGCTGTTTTTT.

This clone has only one observation. The chain joins TRBV11-2 to TRBJ2-1; the match to TRBD1 covers 8 bases. CDR3 length: 15 residues. Germline CDR1 is SGHAT and CDR2 is FQNNGV. After removal of 5 bases from V and 7 bases from J, the junction contained 10 bases not matched to a gene. CDR3 sequence reads: CASSPTGAIPNEQFF. The CDR3 DNA reads TGTGCCAGCAGCCCGACAGGGGCCATACCGAATGAGCAGTTCTTC.

This chain connects TRBV28 to TRBJ1-3, with 8 bases that match TRBD1. V shed 4 bases, J shed 5 bases, and the junction held 10 bases outside the gene matches. CDR1 is MDHEN and CDR2 is SYDVKM in the germline V gene. The CDR3 totals 16 residues. The CDR3: CASSSRGQGFRNTIYF. DNA of the CDR3: TGTGCCAGCAGTTCCAGAGGACAGGGTTTTAGAAACACCATATATTTT.

The CDR3 loop is CASSQGLTGDISGNTIYF. The DNA of the CDR3 is TGTGCCAGCAGCCAAGGGCTGACAGGAGACATCTCTGGAAACACCATATATTTT. The genes are TRBV3-1 (or the pseudogene TRBV3-2) and TRBJ1-3; maybe TRBD1 (6 bases). CDR3 length: 18 amino acids. Germline CDR1 and CDR2: LGHDT and YNNKEL (reference sequence). Trimming pared 1 base from V and 0 bases from J, leaving 16 bases between.

The chain recombines TRBV7-2 with TRBJ2-2; 9 bases map to TRBD2. The J segment lost 6 bases and the V segment lost 1 base, leaving 6 bases of the junction unmatched. This CDR3 has 16 residues. Germline lookup yields CDR1 SGHTA and CDR2 FQGNSA. In DNA, the CDR3 is TGTGCCAGCAGCTTAGAGTCTAGCGGGGCGCCCGGGGAGCTGTTTTTT. As protein: CASSLESSGAPGELFF.

The chain uses TRBV30 and TRBJ2-3, with D possibly TRBD2 on 7 matching bases. Germline V gene sequence: CDR1 GTSNPN, CDR2 SVGIG (reference sequence). Trimming removed 0 bases at V and 2 bases at J, with 15 bases between. CDR3 length: 16 residues. DNA for the CDR3: TGTGCCTGGAGTGTACTGTGGGGGGGGCTCACAGATACGCAGTATTTT. Amino acid sequence: CAWSVLWGGLTDTQYF.

The chain links TRBV28 to TRBJ1-3; D is uncertain. The V end lost 1 base, the J end lost 0 bases, and 10 bases lay between the germline ends. Germline CDR1 reads MDHEN; CDR2 reads SYDVKM. There are 16 residues in the CDR3. CDR3 nucleotide sequence: TGTGCCAGCAGTTTATATCTCCGGGACTCTGGAAACACCATATATTTT. Amino acid sequence: CASSLYLRDSGNTIYF.

This clone was observed a few times. The V gene is TRBV7-3, the J gene TRBJ2-3; TRBD2 matches 9 bases. CDR1 is SGHTA and CDR2 is FQGTGA in the germline V gene. The length of the CDR3 is 15 residues. J was trimmed by 6 bases and V by 1 base; bases with no gene match: 5. DNA of the CDR3: TGTGCCAGCAGCTTAAGGCGGGGGGGCCCGGATACGCAGTATTTT. Translation: CASSLRRGGPDTQYF.

This chain uses TRBV6-6 with TRBJ2-3; D gene unclear. V lost 3 bases and J lost 2, with 6 bases in between. The CDR3 is made up of 13 amino acids. Germline CDR1 is MNHNY and CDR2 is SVGAGI (reference sequence). CDR3 DNA sequence: TGTGCCAGCAGTTATCAGTACACAGATACGCAGTATTTT. Its protein product is CASSYQYTDTQYF.

This chain joins TRBV7-8 and TRBJ1-1, with D perhaps TRBD1 (5 bases). There are 15 residues in the CDR3. Deletions cut 4 bases from V and 1 base from J, with 13 bases between. In germline, CDR1 is SGHVS, CDR2 FQNEAQ. The CDR3 bases are TGTGCCAGCAGCTCGACGCGGGGCTCGAACACTGAAGCTTTCTTT. Amino acids: CASSSTRGSNTEAFF.

The chain combines TRBV5-5 with TRBJ2-2, with TRBD1 identical over 10 bases. Germline loops: CDR1 SGHKS, CDR2 YYEKEE (reference sequence). The CDR3 consists of 15 residues. V lost 0 bases and J lost 7; bases outside the gene matches: 3. The CDR3 is CASSLEGQGFGELFF. The CDR3 nucleotides read TGTGCCAGCAGCTTGGAGGGACAGGGGTTCGGGGAGCTGTTTTTT.

This clone was seen a few times. The gene calls are TRBV27 and TRBJ2-1, with TRBD2 matching over 9 bases. J was trimmed by 11 bases and V by 5 bases; bases with no gene match: 16. The CDR3 has 16 residues. CDR1 and CDR2 from the germline V gene are MNHEY and SMNVEV (reference sequence). The CDR3 sequence: CASSPTPGRLAGKQFF. The CDR3 DNA reads as TGTGCCAGCAGTCCGACACCTGGTCGGCTAGCGGGGAAGCAGTTCTTC.

V usage is TRBV5-5 and J usage is TRBJ2-1; TRBD2 matches at 8 bases. Germline lookup yields CDR1 SGHKS and CDR2 YYEKEE (reference sequence). CDR3 length: 12 residues. V shed 4 bases and J 10 bases; nucleotides not matched to a gene: 4. The CDR3 DNA reads as TGTGCCAGCAGCCGGGGGGGCCCCGAGCAGTTCTTC. Amino acids: CASSRGGPEQFF.

The rearrangement uses TRBV6-5 and TRBJ2-5, with TRBD2 matching over 8 bases. CDR3 size: 15 residues. Per germline, CDR1 MNHEY and CDR2 SVGAGI. Trimming at V came to 5 bases and at J to 4 bases, leaving 9 bases not matched to a gene. The CDR3 DNA reads TGTGCCAGCAGTACTTCCGGGAGGGCCTTAGAGACCCAGTACTTC. As protein: CASSTSGRALETQYF.

V is TRBV7-9 and J is TRBJ1-1, with 7 nucleotides matching TRBD1. From germline, CDR1 is SEHNR and CDR2 FQNEAQ (reference sequence). The CDR3 consists of 15 residues. V dropped 5 bases and J dropped 6; count of bases not matched to a gene: 12. This CDR3 is CASSGSGTANPEAFF. The CDR3 nucleotides are TGTGCCAGCAGCGGTTCCGGGACAGCAAATCCTGAAGCTTTCTTT.

The V and J genes are TRBV11-3 and TRBJ1-3; D is perhaps TRBD1 (5 bases). The germline V gene has CDR1 SGHNT and CDR2 YENEEA. The length of the CDR3 is 13 residues. V dropped 5 bases and J dropped 2 bases, with 7 bases sitting between them. CDR3 DNA sequence: TGTGCCAGCAGCAGGGGAACTGGAAACACCATATATTTT. Translation: CASSRGTGNTIYF. The full variable domain, in which reference TRBV11-3 and TRBJ1-3 provide the parts outside the CDR3, is EAGVVQSPRYKIIEKKQPVAFWCNPISGHNTLYWYLQNLGQGPELLIRYENEEAVDDSQLPKDRFSAERLKGVDSTLKIQPAELGDSAVYLCASSRGTGNTIYFGEGSWLTVV.

The chain's CDR3 is CASTWGLAGNNEQFF. The CDR3 DNA reads as TGCGCCAGCACCTGGGGGCTAGCGGGGAATAATGAGCAGTTCTTC. The chain combines TRBV5-1 with TRBJ2-1, with 9 bases matching TRBD2. The germline V gene has CDR1 SGHRS and CDR2 YFSETQ. Trimming cost V 6 bases and J 7 bases; bases outside gene matches: 11. The CDR3 spans 15 residues.

This chain uses TRBV9 with TRBJ2-1; 7 nucleotides align to TRBD2. Germline CDR1 SGDLS, CDR2 YYNGEE. V dropped 2 bases and J dropped 5; count of bases not matched to a gene: 10. The CDR3 loop spans 16 amino acids. CDR3 in amino acids: CASSVSGEGLNNEQFF. In DNA, the CDR3 is TGTGCCAGCAGCGTTTCTGGGGAGGGTCTGAACAATGAGCAGTTCTTC.

As concerns this clone: Compared with germline, one end of the junction differs, possibly owing to a read error. Within the sample, other DNA sequences also encode this same CDR3. The V call is TRBV11-1, the J call TRBJ2-5, with a possible D match to TRBD2 (6 bases). Looked up from germline, CDR1 is SGHAT and CDR2 is FQDESV (reference sequence). The CDR3 extends over 12 amino acids. The DNA for the CDR3 is TGTGCTAGCAGCTCCGGAGGGGAGACCCAGTACTTC. The encoded protein is CASSSGGETQYF. Combining the CDR3 with reference TRBV11-1 and TRBJ2-5 gives the whole variable domain EAEVAQSPRYKITEKSQAVAFWCDPISGHATLYWYRQILGQGPELLVQFQDESVVDDSQLPKDRFSAERLKGVDSTLKIQPAELGDSAMYLCASSSGGETQYFGPGTRLLVL.